These 17 T cell receptor beta chains were sequenced from one sample in a study of cytomegalovirus exposure and HLA in healthy donors. PCR used 60 Vbeta primers and 13 Jbeta primers. This table comes from immunoSEQ multiplex PCR, and its TCRdb copy is limited to in-frame clones, with some not included. The sample shows roughly 180,000 clones, roughly 83% of them seen only once. The specimen was PBMCs. All receptors come from a man aged 30 to 39 in good health and CMV-seronegative.

The V gene is TRBV19, the J gene TRBJ2-4, with D perhaps matching TRBD1 (5 bases). Trimming took off 1 base at V and 0 bases at J, with 10 bases between the two ends. Germline V gene sequence: CDR1 LNHDA, CDR2 SQIVND (reference sequence). The CDR3 has 16 residues. The CDR3 protein is CASSIGQGLAKNIQYF. The CDR3 DNA sequence: TGTGCCAGTAGTATAGGGCAGGGTCTAGCCAAAAACATTCAGTACTTC.

The chain uses TRBV2 and TRBJ2-3; weak D call: TRBD2 (6 bases). Germline V CDR1 and CDR2: SNHLY, FYNNEI. The V and J ends lost 6 bases and 2 bases respectively, with 15 bases between them. CDR3 size: 15 residues. For the CDR3, the DNA is TGTGCCAGCAGAGTCAGGGACTTCCTCACAGATACGCAGTATTTT. Its translation is CASRVRDFLTDTQYF.

The rearrangement links TRBV4-1 to TRBJ2-5, with TRBD2 matching over 13 bases. CDR1 is MGHRA, CDR2 YSYEKL, per germline. The CDR3 totals 18 residues. V was pared by 1 base and J by 5 bases, with 10 bases of the junction left unmatched. Here the CDR3 reads CASSQGTLLAGGGETQYF. The CDR3 coding sequence is TGCGCCAGCAGCCAAGGGACCCTACTAGCGGGAGGGGGCGAGACCCAGTACTTC.

The rearrangement joins TRBV28 to TRBJ2-1; 14 nucleotides align to TRBD2. CDR1 and CDR2 (germline): MDHEN, SYDVKM. V lost 4 bases to trimming and J lost 8 bases; unmatched junction nucleotides: 7. The CDR3 length is 16 residues. The CDR3 DNA reads TGTGCCAGCAGTTCACCTGGGACTAGCGGGGGCGATGAGCAGTTCTTC. Translated: CASSSPGTSGGDEQFF.

The V and J genes are TRBV28 and TRBJ1-2; weak D call: TRBD1 (5 bases). V was shortened by 6 bases and J by 1 base, with 15 bases between the two germline ends. The CDR3 has 15 residues. Germline CDR1 and CDR2: MDHEN and SYDVKM. The CDR3 region has the DNA TGTGCCAGCAGCACCCCACCGACAGATAACTATGGCTACACCTTC. Its translation: CASSTPPTDNYGYTF.

V usage is TRBV2 and J usage is TRBJ2-7, with 9 bases lining up with TRBD2. The length of the CDR3 is 16 residues. The V and J ends lost 5 bases and 0 bases, in that order; junction bases with no gene match: 8. Germline V lookup: CDR1 SNHLY, CDR2 FYNNEI. In DNA form, the CDR3 reads TGTGCCAGCAGTCCCTTAGCGGGGGACCTCTCCTACGAGCAGTACTTC. This translates into CASSPLAGDLSYEQYF. Full variable domain (rest looked up from reference TRBV2 and TRBJ2-7): EPEVTQTPSHQVTQMGQEVILRCVPISNHLYFYWYRQILGQKVEFLVSFYNNEISEKSEIFDDQFSVERPDGSNFTLKIRSTKLEDSAMYFCASSPLAGDLSYEQYFGPGTRLTVT.

The chain combines TRBV10-1 with TRBJ1-2; 7 nucleotides match TRBD1. This CDR3 contains 15 residues. Germline V gene data show CDR1 as WNHNN and CDR2 as SYGVQD (reference sequence). J lost 4 bases, V lost 4 bases, and 9 bases had no gene match. The CDR3 region has the DNA TGCGCCAGCAGTGGGGGCGAGGGGGCCGCCTATGGCTACACCTTC. This encodes CASSGGEGAAYGYTF.

The chain has TRBV4-3 and TRBJ2-1; TRBD2 matches 9 bases. Germline V gives CDR1 LGHNA, CDR2 YSLEER. With V trimmed by 4 bases and J by 4 bases, 8 bases remained unmatched. The CDR3 sequence is 16 residues long. CDR3 coding DNA: TGCGCCAGCAGCCCGACCGGGACTAGCAGATACAATGAGCAGTTCTTC. Translation gives CASSPTGTSRYNEQFF.

The gene calls are TRBV6-1 and TRBJ2-5; TRBD2 agrees at 8 bases. Germline assignment: CDR1 MNHNS and CDR2 SASEGT. V dropped 3 bases and J dropped 4; count of bases not matched to a gene: 4. This CDR3 comprises 14 residues. The CDR3 is CASSEGRGGETQYF. Written as DNA, the CDR3 is TGTGCCAGCAGTGAGGGCCGGGGGGGAGAGACCCAGTACTTC.

This clone was seen only a few times. V is TRBV10-3 and J is TRBJ2-5; 8 positions match TRBD1. The CDR3 is made up of 13 amino acids. J was trimmed by 9 bases and V by 0 bases; bases with no gene match: 3. The germline V gene encodes CDR1 ENHRY and CDR2 SYGVKD. The CDR3 bases are TGTGCCATCAGTGAGTCGACAGGGGAAGCCCAGTACTTC. This sequence encodes CAISESTGEAQYF.

The CDR3 reads CASSRRGPGNTIYF. The CDR3 DNA is TGTGCCAGCAGCCGCAGGGGTCCTGGAAACACCATATATTTT. The chain recombines TRBV11-2 with TRBJ1-3, with D possibly being TRBD1 (6 bases). Germline V gene lookup returns CDR1 SGHAT and CDR2 FQNNGV. The ends were cut back, 5 bases at V and 2 bases at J, with 10 bases in the middle. The CDR3 consists of 14 residues.

A few counts support this clone. The rearrangement uses TRBV14 and TRBJ2-2; D is undetermined. Deletions cut 5 bases from V and 7 bases from J, with 14 bases between. The CDR3 is 14 residues long. The germline CDR1 and CDR2 sequences are SGHDN and FVKESK. CDR3 nucleotides: TGTGCCAGCAGCTACACACCCCTAGACGGGGAGCTGTTTTTT. This translates into CASSYTPLDGELFF. Complete variable domain (other parts from reference TRBV14 and TRBJ2-2): EAGVTQFPSHSVIEKGQTVTLRCDPISGHDNLYWYRRVMGKEIKFLLHFVKESKQDESGMPNNRFLAERTGGTYSTLKVQPAELEDSGVYFCASSYTPLDGELFFGEGSRLTVL.

J is TRBJ2-5 and V is TRBV5-1, with 11 bases that match TRBD1. J was trimmed by 5 bases and V by 4 bases; bases with no gene match: 7. The CDR3 runs 15 residues. CDR1 and CDR2 from the germline V gene are SGHRS and YFSETQ. The CDR3 loop reads CASSRDRGDLETQYF. The CDR3 DNA reads as TGCGCCAGCAGCCGGGACAGGGGGGACCTCGAGACCCAGTACTTC.

This clone was counted a single time. The chain links TRBV27 to TRBJ2-3; no clear D gene. Trimming cost V 5 bases and J 6 bases, with 21 bases left between them. Germline CDR1 is MNHEY and CDR2 is SMNVEV (reference sequence). This CDR3 is 16 amino acids long. This CDR3 reads CASSPADHYTIDTQYF. The CDR3 bases are TGTGCCAGCAGTCCAGCCGACCATTACACTATTGATACGCAGTATTTT.

The gene calls are TRBV29-1 and TRBJ1-2; D ambiguous. V was shortened by 7 bases and J by 4 bases, with 10 bases between the two germline ends. CDR1 SQVTM and CDR2 ANQGSEA come from the germline V gene. This CDR3 region has 11 residues. CDR3 loop: CSATPGYGYTF. The CDR3, as DNA: TGCAGCGCCACGCCCGGCTATGGCTACACCTTC.

This sequence joins TRBV11-3 and TRBJ1-1; 12 bases are shared with TRBD1. CDR1 SGHNT and CDR2 YENEEA come from the germline V gene. This CDR3 comprises 18 residues. J was trimmed by 5 bases and V by 5 bases; bases with no gene match: 15. In nucleotides, the CDR3 is TGTGCCAGCAGCCCTTCGGGACAGGGGGCGCTTCGGGATACTGAAGCTTTCTTT. Translating it yields CASSPSGQGALRDTEAFF.

The chain uses TRBV2 and TRBJ2-7; TRBD2 is a possible D gene (6 bases). V lost 0 bases and J lost 3, with 18 bases in between. The germline V gene has CDR1 SNHLY and CDR2 FYNNEI. The CDR3 runs to 17 residues. CDR3 DNA: TGTGCCAGCAGTGAAGCCCCCCTAGCGCTGGGGGTCTACGAGCAGTACTTC. Translating it yields CASSEAPLALGVYEQYF.